The rows below give T cell receptor beta chains drawn from one sample of a study of blood T cells in healthy people across ages. Each CDR3 protein gets one entry after TCRdb re-called the 5' RACE reads with MiXCR. This table has about 1,400,000 distinct CDR3 sequences, 45% to 70% appearing once. The material sequenced was blood. Every receptor here comes from a young man in good health. CDR3s include the opening cysteine and the closing phenylalanine or tryptophan. Fields, in order: D gene, V gene, clone size, J gene, CDR3 DNA, CDR3 protein. D genes are given only for firm matches. Not all rows give a size; the values are once, few, many and, for expanded clones, a class.

>.|TRBV4-2|.|TRBJ2-3
TGTGCCTGCCGTCCGGCCAGCACAGATACGCAGTATTTT
CACRPASTDTQYF
>.|TRBV6-2/TRBV6-3|.|TRBJ1-2
TGTGCCAGCAGTTCTGGGAGCTACACCTTC
CASSSGSYTF
>TRBD1|TRBV20-1|few|TRBJ2-1
TGCAGTGCTGAGACAGGGGGAAGTAGGTACAATGAGCAGTTCTTC
CSAETGGSRYNEQFF
>TRBD1|TRBV20-1|.|TRBJ2-7
TGCAGTGCTACAGGACAGGGATACTACGAGCAGTACTTC
CSATGQGYYEQYF
>TRBD2|TRBV29-1|.|TRBJ2-1
TGCAGCGTTGAAGATTTAGGGACGGGACTAGCGGTTGATAGCTCCTACAATGAGCAGTTCTTC
CSVEDLGTGLAVDSSYNEQFF
>.|TRBV6-1|.|TRBJ2-2
TGTGCCAGCAGGGGACTCTGGAACACCGGGGAGCTGTTTTTT
CASRGLWNTGELFF
>.|TRBV20-1|.|TRBJ2-3
TGCAGTGCTAGAGATCCCTCCCACACAGATACGCAGTATTTT
CSARDPSHTDTQYF
>.|TRBV3-1|few|TRBJ2-3
TGTGCCAGCAGCCAAGATTTGAGACCAGCGGAGTATTTT
CASSQDLRPAEYF
>TRBD2|TRBV11-2|.|TRBJ2-5
TGTGCCAGCAGCTTAGGCGGGGGGGCACCAGAGACCCAGTACTTC
CASSLGGGAPETQYF
>TRBD2|TRBV20-1|.|TRBJ2-7
TGCAGTGCTAGAGGCGGGACTAGCGGGAGATACTACGAGCAGTACTTC
CSARGGTSGRYYEQYF
>TRBD2|TRBV4-1|few|TRBJ2-5
TGCGCCAGCAGCCAACGACTAGCGGGAGGGGAAGAGACCCAGTACTTC
CASSQRLAGGEETQYF
>.|TRBV5-6|.|TRBJ2-1
TGTGCCAGCAGCACCAGGTACTACAATGAGCAGTTCTTC
CASSTRYYNEQFF
>.|TRBV2|.|TRBJ2-1
TGTGCCAGCAGTGACTCCTTAAACGAAAATGAGCAGTTCTTC
CASSDSLNENEQFF
>.|TRBV29-1|.|TRBJ2-7
TGCAGCGTTGAAATCTGGGCTTGCGAGCAGTACTTC
CSVEIWACEQYF
>.|TRBV4-3|.|TRBJ1-4
TGCGCCAGCAGCCAAGGATTAACTTTCGACGGTAATGAAAAACTGTTTTTT
CASSQGLTFDGNEKLFF
>.|TRBV19|.|TRBJ1-2
TGTGCCAGTAGTTCCAGGGAATCGTTCGGCTACACCTTC
CASSSRESFGYTF
>.|TRBV11-2|once|TRBJ2-5
TGTGCCAGCAGCCGGGAGTACAGCCTGAGGGAGACCCAGTACTTC
CASSREYSLRETQYF
>.|TRBV6-5|.|TRBJ2-3
TGTGCCAGCGGTTTCTCGGCAGGAGGAGTCACAGATACGCAGTATTTT
CASGFSAGGVTDTQYF
>TRBD1|TRBV20-1|once|TRBJ1-5
TGCAGTACCGGGACAGGGGATATTAATCAGCCCCAGCATTTT
CSTGTGDINQPQHF
>.|TRBV24-1|.|TRBJ2-7
TGTGCCACCAGTGACCCTGGCGAGGGATACACCTATGAGCAGTACTTC
CATSDPGEGYTYEQYF
>.|TRBV25-1|once|TRBJ2-5
TGTGCCAGCAGGGGGGTTCCGGGAACGAGGAAGAGAGAGACCCAGTACTTC
CASRGVPGTRKRETQYF
>.|TRBV6-5|.|TRBJ2-2
TGTGCCAGCAGTTACTCGATCGTAAACAGGGTGAACACCGGGGAGCTGTTTTTT
CASSYSIVNRVNTGELFF
>.|TRBV29-1|.|TRBJ2-7
TGCAGCGCCCGACAGAAAAACTCCTACGAGCAGTACTTC
CSARQKNSYEQYF
>.|TRBV10-1|.|TRBJ2-5
TGCGCCAGCAGTGGGGCCCAAGTTCCGGAGACCCAGTACTTC
CASSGAQVPETQYF
>.|TRBV6-2/TRBV6-3|.|TRBJ2-5
TGTGCCAGCAGGGGAGAGAAACTAGTGGGAGAGACCCAGTACTTC
CASRGEKLVGETQYF
>.|TRBV7-2|once|TRBJ1-2
TGTGCCAGCAGCTTAGCAGTAGGGCAGCCAAACTATGGCTACACCTTC
CASSLAVGQPNYGYTF
>.|TRBV12-3/TRBV12-4|.|TRBJ1-2
TGTGCCAGCACCTGGGGGGGGATACTTAACTATGGCTACACCTTC
CASTWGGILNYGYTF
>.|TRBV3-1|.|TRBJ1-2
TGTGCCAGCACATCGAGGGAGAGGGACCATGGCTACACCTTC
CASTSRERDHGYTF
>.|TRBV7-9|.|TRBJ2-1
TGTGCCAGCAGCTTATTGTTAGGTGGGACCAGCTACAATGAGCAGTTCTTC
CASSLLLGGTSYNEQFF
>.|TRBV20-1|.|TRBJ2-1
TGCAGTGCCTCCTCATACTTTGAGCAGTTCTTC
CSASSYFEQFF
>.|TRBV29-1|few|TRBJ2-2
TGCAGCGTTGAAGGGGTCGGCACCGGGGAGCTGTTTTTT
CSVEGVGTGELFF
>TRBD1|TRBV4-1|.|TRBJ2-1
TGCGCCAGCAGCCAATCGGAGGGACAGGGGAACAATGAGCAGTTCTTC
CASSQSEGQGNNEQFF
>.|TRBV5-1|few|TRBJ2-5
TGCGCCAGCAGCACGGACTCGCCAAAGGAGACCCAGTACTTC
CASSTDSPKETQYF
>.|TRBV9|few|TRBJ2-4
TGTGCCAGCAGCGTAGCGGGTCAGACTGGTAAAAACATTCAGTACTTC
CASSVAGQTGKNIQYF
>TRBD2|TRBV11-2|once|TRBJ2-5
TGTGTCAGCAGCTCTCACGGGGGGGCCAGGAGGGAGACCCAGTACTTC
CVSSSHGGARRETQYF
>.|TRBV6-6|.|TRBJ2-2
TGTGCCAGCAGTTCCATCTCGGGCTACGGGGAGCTGTTTTTT
CASSSISGYGELFF
>.|TRBV29-1|many|TRBJ1-2
TGCAGCGTTGACTATGGCTACACCTTC
CSVDYGYTF
>TRBD1|TRBV20-1|once|TRBJ1-1
TGCAGTGCTATTGACAGGGGTGGAGGCAACACTGAAGCTTTCTTT
CSAIDRGGGNTEAFF
>.|TRBV11-1|once|TRBJ2-2
TGTGCCAGCAGCTCCGGCAGGACAGCGCGTCCCGGTACCCCTAAGAACACCGGGGAGCTGTTTTTT
CASSSGRTARPGTPKNTGELFF
>.|TRBV10-2|.|TRBJ2-4
TGCGCCAGCAGTGAGTCCGCGGCCCTTAATAGGAACATTCAGTACTTC
CASSESAALNRNIQYF
>.|TRBV27|.|TRBJ2-7
TGTGCCAGCAGTTTATCCGCATTTCACGGGCTGGGCTACGAGCAGTACTTC
CASSLSAFHGLGYEQYF
>.|TRBV20-1|.|TRBJ2-3
TGCAGTGCTAGGCGCGGTAGCACAGATACGCAGTATTTT
CSARRGSTDTQYF
>TRBD1|TRBV29-1|.|TRBJ1-2
TGCAGCGCCGAGACAGGGAGGGTGAATGGCTACACCTTC
CSAETGRVNGYTF